Here is one T cell receptor (beta chain) with its context. It was at deep level that the assay was run. Produced via immunoSEQ multiplex PCR; TCRdb's table is partial and in-frame only. The sample consists of some 2.1 million clones, 85% to 95% of them appearing once. This entry is derived from a study of shared clonotypes between healthy human individuals. Only CD45RO-negative cells positively selected for CCR7 counted as naive CD8 cells, so terminally differentiated effector memory CD45RA+ cells were excluded. The CDR3 is 13 residues long. V was trimmed by 7 bases and J by 5 bases, leaving 14 bases between them. The V gene's germline CDR1 is MDHEN and CDR2 SYDVKM.

Material: naive CD8+ T cells sorted from blood. The source of this sequence is a man between 18 and 29 years old in good health. The V call is TRBV28, the J call TRBJ1-2; D unclear. In nucleotides, the CDR3 is TGTGCCAGCACCGATCGGACTGATTATGGCTACACCTTC. Translation gives CASTDRTDYGYTF.